This T cell receptor beta chain was obtained from a study of blood T cell repertoires in COVID-19. Produced via immunoSEQ multiplex PCR; TCRdb's table is partial and in-frame only. The sample has some 150,000 clones, approximately 78% seen once. The cohort comprised adults aged about 18 to 90 years residing in approximately 25 US areas. V lost 4 bases and J lost 2, with 10 bases in between. This CDR3 contains 14 residues. The germline V gene has CDR1 LGHNA and CDR2 YNFKEQ. The chain employs TRBV4-2 and TRBJ2-3; a weak D match, TRBD2 (6 bases). Sequencing was carried out using PBMCs or T cells enriched from blood (not recorded which). This clonotype was sampled from a woman aged 45-60 years who had recovered from COVID-19. The CDR3 DNA reads as TGTGCCAGCAGCCTTCGGGGGACCACAGATACGCAGTATTTT. It yields the protein CASSLRGTTDTQYF.